This is a list of T cell receptor beta chains from one sample in a study of identical twins. TCRdb re-called the 5' RACE reads through MiXCR, storing one row per CDR3 protein. The sample records roughly 720,000 distinct CDR3 sequences, around a sixth being singletons. These sequences were also reported in another study, on T cells expressing NK-cell markers.

Material for sequencing was PBMCs. The receptors were sampled from a woman younger than 30 in good health. Each CDR3 is given with its conserved first and last residue. Each record gives: clone size, D gene, V gene, J gene, CDR3 protein, CDR3 DNA. A D gene is named only where the DNA matches it firmly. Where a row states a size, it is once, few, many or the class of an expanded clone; other rows omit it.

NA	NA	TRBV12-3/TRBV12-4	TRBJ2-7	CASSLVGGRREQYF	TGTGCCAGCAGTTTGGTGGGGGGAAGGAGGGAGCAGTACTTC
NA	NA	TRBV29-1	TRBJ2-6	CSVEGRRSGANVLTF	TGCAGCGTTGAAGGCCGGCGCTCTGGGGCCAACGTCCTGACTTTC
NA	TRBD2	TRBV6-2/TRBV6-3	TRBJ2-2	CASSLLGTSLIGELFF	TGTGCCAGCAGTCTCCTTGGGACTAGCTTGATCGGGGAGCTGTTTTTT
NA	NA	TRBV29-1	TRBJ2-1	CSVMNDEQFF	TGCAGCGTTATGAACGATGAGCAGTTCTTC
NA	NA	TRBV20-1	TRBJ1-4	CSARRAIGEKLFF	TGCAGTGCTAGAAGAGCCATAGGTGAAAAACTGTTTTTT
many	TRBD2	TRBV5-5	TRBJ2-5	CASSLGTSGRETQYF	TGTGCCAGCAGCTTGGGGACTAGCGGGCGAGAGACCCAGTACTTC
NA	NA	TRBV5-1	TRBJ2-7	CASMERERYEQYF	TGCGCCAGCATGGAACGGGAGAGATACGAGCAGTACTTC
NA	NA	TRBV6-2/TRBV6-3	TRBJ2-7	CASNYEGTYEQYF	TGTGCCAGCAATTACGAGGGAACCTACGAGCAGTACTTC
NA	NA	TRBV6-5	TRBJ1-3	CASSSPPGTLGNTIYF	TGTGCCAGCAGTTCCCCCCCTGGAACACTCGGAAACACCATATATTTT
NA	TRBD2	TRBV5-1	TRBJ2-2	CASSFGRTSGVNTGELFF	TGCGCCAGCAGCTTTGGCCGGACTAGCGGGGTTAACACCGGGGAGCTGTTTTTT
few	TRBD2	TRBV5-1	TRBJ2-3	CASRLTGTTYTDTQYF	TGCGCCAGCAGGCTAACCGGGACTACCTACACAGATACGCAGTATTTT
few	NA	TRBV3-1	TRBJ2-7	CASSRVLGTAAYEQYF	TGTGCCAGCAGCCGAGTCCTCGGGACGGCAGCCTACGAGCAGTACTTC
once	NA	TRBV6-5	TRBJ2-6	CASSYSGLSSGANVLTF	TGTGCCAGCAGTTACTCGGGACTGTCCTCTGGGGCCAACGTCCTGACTTTC
NA	NA	TRBV12-3/TRBV12-4	TRBJ1-2	CASSLLGYDGYTF	TGTGCCAGCAGTTTGTTGGGCTATGATGGCTACACCTTC
NA	TRBD2	TRBV7-6	TRBJ2-1	CASSLARRGATYNEQFF	TGTGCCAGCAGCTTAGCGCGGCGGGGGGCTACATACAATGAGCAGTTCTTC
NA	TRBD1	TRBV12-3/TRBV12-4	TRBJ2-1	CASSLGQVLFF	TGTGCCAGCAGTTTGGGACAGGTTCTGTTCTTC
NA	NA	TRBV29-1	TRBJ2-3	CSVEEGFGTDTQYF	TGCAGCGTTGAAGAAGGGTTCGGCACAGATACGCAGTATTTT
many	NA	TRBV19	TRBJ1-2	CASSILGQSGHGYTF	TGTGCCAGTAGTATATTAGGACAGAGCGGACATGGCTACACCTTC
few	NA	TRBV6-5	TRBJ1-3	CASSHVQGIYSGNTIYF	TGTGCCAGCAGTCACGTCCAGGGGATCTACTCTGGAAACACCATATATTTT
few	NA	TRBV20-1	TRBJ2-2	CSARDSLNTGELFF	TGCAGTGCTAGAGATAGCCTGAACACCGGGGAGCTGTTTTTT
NA	NA	TRBV27	TRBJ2-1	CASSLGRSPHPYNEQFF	TGTGCCAGCAGTTTGGGGCGGTCCCCTCACCCCTACAATGAGCAGTTCTTC
NA	TRBD1	TRBV12-3/TRBV12-4	TRBJ1-6	CASSESAGTGYSPLHF	TGTGCCAGCAGTGAATCCGCCGGGACAGGGTATTCACCCCTCCACTTT
NA	NA	TRBV21-1	TRBJ2-1	CASSKKGWGILYNEQFF	TGTGCCAGCAGCAAGAAGGGATGGGGGATTCTCTACAATGAGCAGTTCTTC
NA	NA	TRBV20-1	TRBJ2-2	CSARVTAGELFF	TGCAGTGCTAGAGTGACTGCCGGGGAGCTGTTTTTT
NA	NA	TRBV18	TRBJ1-1	CASSPPRDRNTEAFF	TGTGCCAGCTCACCACCTCGGGATCGGAACACTGAAGCTTTCTTT
few	TRBD2	TRBV10-3	TRBJ2-7	CAIRGTSGDTYEQYF	TGTGCCATCAGGGGGACTAGCGGGGACACCTACGAGCAGTACTTC
few	NA	TRBV4-1	TRBJ2-1	CASSYRTPSSGTYNEQFF	TGCGCCAGCAGCTACCGAACCCCCAGCAGCGGAACCTACAATGAGCAGTTCTTC
NA	NA	TRBV6-1	TRBJ2-2	CARDTGELFF	TGTGCCAGGGACACCGGGGAGCTGTTTTTT
few	NA	TRBV14	TRBJ2-5	CASSHYSRDRETQYF	TGTGCCAGCAGCCATTACTCCCGTGATCGGGAGACCCAGTACTTC
few	NA	TRBV10-3	TRBJ2-1	CAISPDNEQFF	TGTGCCATCAGTCCCGACAATGAGCAGTTCTTC
few	NA	TRBV12-3/TRBV12-4	TRBJ2-4	CASRDAENIQYF	TGTGCCAGCAGGGACGCGGAAAACATTCAGTACTTC
few	TRBD2	TRBV5-6	TRBJ2-7	CASSSQRGAKSSNYEQYF	TGTGCCAGCAGCTCTCAGCGGGGGGCCAAATCTAGCAACTACGAGCAGTACTTC
few	NA	TRBV6-2/TRBV6-3	TRBJ2-7	CASSYNGLGGDEQYF	TGTGCCAGCAGTTACAACGGGCTCGGAGGCGACGAGCAGTACTTC
few	NA	TRBV7-8	TRBJ1-6	CASSLGLYRVRQSPLHF	TGTGCCAGCAGCTTAGGTCTCTACAGGGTGCGCCAATCACCCCTCCACTTT
few	NA	TRBV10-2	TRBJ1-6	CASSSTTQNSPLHF	TGCGCCAGCAGCTCTACGACCCAAAATTCACCCCTCCACTTT
NA	TRBD2	TRBV4-3	TRBJ2-7	CASSQGYPGLAGYEQYF	TGCGCCAGCAGCCAAGGGTATCCGGGACTAGCGGGCTACGAGCAGTACTTC
few	NA	TRBV7-9	TRBJ2-1	CASSLVRTSNEQFF	TGTGCCAGCAGCTTAGTTCGAACGAGTAATGAGCAGTTCTTC
few	TRBD1	TRBV18	TRBJ2-7	CASSSRGTTTYEQYF	TGTGCCAGCTCCTCCAGGGGGACGACCACCTACGAGCAGTACTTC
NA	NA	TRBV20-1	TRBJ2-7	CSARAGAVSYEQYF	TGCAGTGCTCGGGCGGGTGCGGTCTCCTACGAGCAGTACTTC
few	TRBD1	TRBV27	TRBJ2-1	CASSTGQGASDEQFF	TGTGCCAGCAGTACGGGACAGGGGGCATCGGATGAGCAGTTCTTC
NA	NA	TRBV5-5	TRBJ2-7	CASSLRVSDEQYF	TGTGCCAGCAGCTTAAGGGTAAGCGACGAGCAGTACTTC
NA	NA	TRBV7-8	TRBJ2-1	CASSAAQEQFF	TGTGCCAGCTCTGCAGCCCAGGAGCAGTTCTTC
few	NA	TRBV5-1	TRBJ1-4	CASSFMPATREKLFF	TGCGCCAGCAGCTTCATGCCGGCCACGCGGGAAAAACTGTTTTTT
NA	NA	TRBV12-3/TRBV12-4	TRBJ2-3	CASSFFFQVDTQYF	TGTGCCAGCAGTTTTTTTTTCCAAGTGGATACGCAGTATTTT
NA	NA	TRBV5-1	TRBJ2-5	CASSPKYQETQYF	TGCGCCAGCAGCCCCAAGTACCAGGAGACCCAGTACTTC
NA	NA	TRBV6-6	TRBJ2-1	CASSSVVYNEQFF	TGTGCCAGCAGTTCGGTCGTCTACAATGAGCAGTTCTTC